This T cell receptor beta chain was captured by sequencing in a study of graft-versus-host responses after intestinal transplantation. Study outcomes and limitations: GvH clones surfaced in recipient marrow, some emerging earlier in ileum or blood.

The table came from immunoSEQ multiplex PCR; TCRdb's copy has only in-frame clones and leaves some out. The table shows about 40,000 clones, with about 92% occurring only once. Comment on this clone: What it recognizes is unknown.

V was shortened by 4 bases and J by 6 bases, with 16 bases between the two germline ends. This CDR3 has 14 amino acids. Per germline, CDR1 WNHNN and CDR2 SYGVQD (reference sequence). Sequences were derived from PBMCs, sampled 700 to 850 days after intestinal transplantation. The receptor comes from a human patient who received an intestinal transplant, so some T cells may come from the graft donor. The gene calls are TRBV10-1 and TRBJ2-7, with D perhaps being TRBD1 or TRBD2 (5 bases each). CDR3 loop: CASSGGLDRREQYF. The CDR3, as DNA: TGCGCCAGCAGTGGGGGGTTGGACCGCCGCGAGCAGTACTTC.